Listed below are T cell receptor beta chains from one sample, sequenced in a study of T cells after yellow fever vaccination. From the 5' RACE reads, TCRdb called clonotypes with MiXCR, one entry per CDR3 protein. This sample carries about 510,000 distinct CDR3 sequences, around a fifth of them seen once, and the ten largest clones take around 16%. Sequenced here: PBMCs, sampled around 3 weeks after the first yellow fever vaccination. The receptors come from a man aged 18 to 30 who received the YFV17D yellow fever vaccine. Each CDR3 is given with its conserved first and last residue. The order of the fields is D gene, J gene, V gene, clone size, CDR3 DNA, CDR3 protein. The D gene is left open where the match is weak. Clone size is not always given. Where it is, it says once, few, many or a class for expanded clones.

NA TRBJ2-1 TRBV7-3 NA TGTGCCAGCAGCTTACAAGGGACACCCGACAATGAGCAGTTCTTC CASSLQGTPDNEQFF
NA TRBJ2-1 TRBV5-4 many TGTGCCAGCAGCTTGACGGATGAGCAGTTCTTC CASSLTDEQFF
TRBD1 TRBJ2-2 TRBV12-3/TRBV12-4 NA TGTGCCAGCAGTTGGACAGGGGGCTACACCGGGGAGCTGTTTTTT CASSWTGGYTGELFF
NA TRBJ2-3 TRBV9 NA TGTGCCAGCAGCGTAGATAGGGCTCCAGATACGCAGTATTTT CASSVDRAPDTQYF
NA TRBJ2-3 TRBV20-1 few TGCAGTGCTAGAGGCTTAGCATCGGATACGCAGTATTTT CSARGLASDTQYF
TRBD1 TRBJ2-5 TRBV6-2/TRBV6-3 NA TGTGCCAGCAGCCTTCCGGGACAGGGATGGGAGACCCAGTACTTC CASSLPGQGWETQYF
TRBD1 TRBJ1-1 TRBV7-9 few TGTGCCAGCAGCCTAGGGGACAGTGAAGCTTTCTTT CASSLGDSEAFF
NA TRBJ1-1 TRBV29-1 many TGCAGCGTTTCTGAGGGGGTGGGCACTGAAGCTTTCTTT CSVSEGVGTEAFF
TRBD1 TRBJ2-1 TRBV5-1 few TGCGCCAGCAGCAATTCGTACGGGGGACAGGGGCCGAACAATGAGCAGTTCTTC CASSNSYGGQGPNNEQFF
TRBD1 TRBJ1-3 TRBV7-6 few TGTGCCAGCAGCCCCCGACAGGGGGCCGCTGGAAACACCATATATTTT CASSPRQGAAGNTIYF
NA TRBJ2-2 TRBV11-2 few TGTGCCAGCAGCGTGGGCCCCTGGGGTACCGGGGAGCTGTTTTTT CASSVGPWGTGELFF
TRBD1 TRBJ2-4 TRBV4-3 NA TGCGCCAGCAGCCAATTCCCGACAGGGGCGAACATTCAGTACTTC CASSQFPTGANIQYF
NA TRBJ2-3 TRBV7-3 NA TGTGCCAGCAGCGGGCTTGGGAAGACAGATACGCAGTATTTT CASSGLGKTDTQYF
NA TRBJ1-2 TRBV20-1 few TGCAGTGCTAGAGTCCAGGGAGATGGCTACACCTTC CSARVQGDGYTF
NA TRBJ2-1 TRBV18 NA TGTGCCAGCTCACTCATCGGACCACCCAGCGATGAGCAGTTCTTC CASSLIGPPSDEQFF
NA TRBJ2-3 TRBV28 few TGTGCCAGCAACTGGGGGGGACAGCAGACGCAGTATTTT CASNWGGQQTQYF
NA TRBJ2-7 TRBV6-2/TRBV6-3 few TGTGCCAGCAGTTACATGAGTAGGCAGGGGAGCTACGAGCAGTACTTC CASSYMSRQGSYEQYF
NA TRBJ1-2 TRBV4-1 few TGCGCCAGCAGCCTCACAACCGGGACAAGGAAGAACTATGGCTACACCTTC CASSLTTGTRKNYGYTF
NA TRBJ2-3 TRBV7-2 few TGTGCCAGCAGCTTCCGGCAGCACAGCACAGATACGCAGTATTTT CASSFRQHSTDTQYF
TRBD2 TRBJ2-1 TRBV5-1 NA TGCGCCAGTGGAGCGGGGGGGCGATACAATGAGCAGTTCTTC CASGAGGRYNEQFF
TRBD1 TRBJ1-5 TRBV12-3/TRBV12-4 few TGTGCCAGCAGAACAGGGGACCAGCCCCAGCATTTT CASRTGDQPQHF
TRBD2 TRBJ2-3 TRBV4-3 few TGCGCCAGCAGCCTCCGTAGCGGGGCTAGCACAGATACGCAGTATTTT CASSLRSGASTDTQYF
NA TRBJ1-2 TRBV9 NA TGTGCCAGCAGCGTAGCCCCAGCGAGTAGTCCGGGCACCTTC CASSVAPASSPGTF
NA TRBJ1-2 TRBV24-1 NA TGTGCCACCAGTGATGCCGACCCAGGGAGTATCTATGGCTACACCTTC CATSDADPGSIYGYTF
TRBD1 TRBJ1-4 TRBV14 few TGTGCCAGCAGCCAAGTCTGGCCACCGGGACAGAAGGCCAATAATGAAAAACTGTTTTTT CASSQVWPPGQKANNEKLFF
TRBD2 TRBJ2-5 TRBV5-1 few TGCGCCAGCAGTCTGGTGGACGGGGGGGCGGAGACCCAGTACTTC CASSLVDGGAETQYF
NA TRBJ1-2 TRBV20-1 NA TGCAGTGCTAGAACAATGGGTGGCAACTATGGCTACACCTTC CSARTMGGNYGYTF
TRBD1 TRBJ2-1 TRBV6-1 NA TGTGCCAGCAGGCAACTTTGGGGACAGGGGGCATATGAGCAGTTCTTC CASRQLWGQGAYEQFF
NA TRBJ2-1 TRBV7-3 NA TGTGCCAGCAGTCCACCCCCAGGATCAGCGATTAATGAGCAGTTCTTC CASSPPPGSAINEQFF
TRBD2 TRBJ2-5 TRBV7-2 NA TGTGCCAGCAGCTTTGCCGGGGGGCAAGAGACCCAGTACTTC CASSFAGGQETQYF
TRBD1 TRBJ2-3 TRBV18 many TGTGCCAGCTCACCAGACAGGGGCACAGATACGCAGTATTTT CASSPDRGTDTQYF
NA TRBJ1-1 TRBV30 few TGTGCCTGGAGTGTAGGTCCGGGAGTGCTCACTGAAGCTTTCTTT CAWSVGPGVLTEAFF
TRBD2 TRBJ2-3 TRBV5-1 once TGCGCCAGCAGCTATAACCCGGGACTAGCGGGGGGGCCCACAGATACGCAGTATTTT CASSYNPGLAGGPTDTQYF
TRBD2 TRBJ2-5 TRBV19 many TGTGCCAGTAGTTTATCCCTAGCGGTACAAGAGACCCAGTACTTC CASSLSLAVQETQYF
NA TRBJ2-3 TRBV20-1 many TGCAGTGCTAGAGATAGGGCGGTGGGAACAGATACGCAGTATTTT CSARDRAVGTDTQYF
NA TRBJ1-2 TRBV25-1 few TGTGCCAGCCGCCCGACAGTTACCCGCTATGGCTACACCTTC CASRPTVTRYGYTF
NA TRBJ2-1 TRBV7-9 few TGTGCCAGCAGCCATCAGACAGGCGCTAATGAGCAGTTCTTC CASSHQTGANEQFF
NA TRBJ1-2 TRBV5-4 few TGTGCCAGCAGCCTATACAGTGTGGGCTATGGCTACACCTTC CASSLYSVGYGYTF
NA TRBJ2-3 TRBV5-6 NA TGTGCCAGCACTAGTGACTTCACAGATACGCAGTATTTT CASTSDFTDTQYF
NA TRBJ2-5 TRBV12-3/TRBV12-4 few TGTGCCAGCAGTTTACAAAGCGGAGAAGAGACCCAGTACTTC CASSLQSGEETQYF
TRBD2 TRBJ2-7 TRBV7-9 NA TGTGCCAGCAGCTTTACTAGCGGGCTTGATGAGCAGTACTTC CASSFTSGLDEQYF
NA TRBJ2-3 TRBV27 few TGTGCCAGCAGACCTGTTTGGGGGGGCACAGATACGCAGTATTTT CASRPVWGGTDTQYF
NA TRBJ2-7 TRBV29-1 many TGCAGCGTGGGGTCCTACGAGCAGTACTTC CSVGSYEQYF
TRBD1 TRBJ2-7 TRBV5-1 few TGCGCCAGCAGCATCCGGGACAGGGACGAGCAGTACTTC CASSIRDRDEQYF
NA TRBJ1-2 TRBV12-3/TRBV12-4 NA TGTGCCAGCAGTTTTAAAAGGGGGGAGAACTATGGCTACACCTTC CASSFKRGENYGYTF